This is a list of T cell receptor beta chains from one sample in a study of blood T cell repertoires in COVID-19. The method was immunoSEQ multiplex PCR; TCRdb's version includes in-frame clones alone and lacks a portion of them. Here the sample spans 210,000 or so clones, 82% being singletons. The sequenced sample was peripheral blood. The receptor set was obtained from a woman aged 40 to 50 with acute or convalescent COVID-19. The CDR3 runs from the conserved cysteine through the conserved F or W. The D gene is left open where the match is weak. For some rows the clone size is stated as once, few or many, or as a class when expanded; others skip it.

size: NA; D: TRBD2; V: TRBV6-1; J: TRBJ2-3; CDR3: CASSESFRLAGPF; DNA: TGTGCCAGCAGTGAATCTTTTCGACTAGCGGGCCCTTTT
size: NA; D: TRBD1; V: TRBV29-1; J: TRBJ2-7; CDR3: CSVVWDRGKESYEQYF; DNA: TGCAGCGTTGTATGGGACAGGGGGAAGGAATCCTACGAGCAGTACTTC
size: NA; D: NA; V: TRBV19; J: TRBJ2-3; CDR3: CASSRGTSTDTQYF; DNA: TGTGCCAGTAGCCGGGGGACTAGCACAGATACGCAGTATTTT
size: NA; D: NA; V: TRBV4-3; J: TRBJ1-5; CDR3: CASSQDLKQPQHF; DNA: TGCGCCAGCAGCCAAGATCTAAAGCAGCCCCAGCATTTT
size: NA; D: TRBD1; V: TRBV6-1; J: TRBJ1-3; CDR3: CASSEARDRARNTIYF; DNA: TGTGCCAGCAGTGAAGCCCGGGACAGGGCTAGAAACACCATATATTTT
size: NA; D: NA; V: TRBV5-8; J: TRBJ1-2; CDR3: CASSFGQGYGYTF; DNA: TGTGCCAGCAGCTTCGGGCAGGGCTATGGCTACACCTTC
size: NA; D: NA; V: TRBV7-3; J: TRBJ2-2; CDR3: CASSLQGPNTGELFF; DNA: TGTGCCAGCAGCTTACAGGGGCCAAACACCGGGGAGCTGTTTTTT
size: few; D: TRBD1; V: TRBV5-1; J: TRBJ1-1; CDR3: CASSPGTGETEAFF; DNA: TGCGCCAGCAGCCCCGGGACAGGGGAGACTGAAGCTTTCTTT
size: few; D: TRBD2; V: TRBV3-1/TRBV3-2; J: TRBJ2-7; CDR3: CASSLDALAGGQYF; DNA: TGTGCCAGCAGCCTTGATGCGCTAGCGGGGGGACAGTACTTC
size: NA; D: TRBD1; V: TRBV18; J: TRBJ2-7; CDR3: CASSADRGGLYEQYF; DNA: TGTGCCAGCTCAGCAGACAGGGGTGGGCTCTACGAGCAGTACTTC
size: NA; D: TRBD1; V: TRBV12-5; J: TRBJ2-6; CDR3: CASGLETGTGALSGANVLTF; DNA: TGTGCTAGTGGTTTGGAAACAGGGACAGGGGCCCTCTCTGGGGCCAACGTCCTGACTTTC
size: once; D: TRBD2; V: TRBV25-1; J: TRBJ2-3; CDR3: CASSEPGLAGGGTDTQYF; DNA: TGTGCCAGCAGTGAGCCGGGACTAGCGGGGGGAGGAACAGATACGCAGTATTTT
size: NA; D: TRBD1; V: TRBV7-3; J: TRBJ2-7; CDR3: CASSIVPGQGSEQYF; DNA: TGTGCCAGCAGTATCGTTCCGGGACAGGGTTCCGAGCAGTACTTC
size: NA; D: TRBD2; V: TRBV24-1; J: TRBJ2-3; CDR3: CATSDPSTAGEVDTQYF; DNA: TGTGCCACCAGTGACCCATCCACGGCGGGAGAGGTGGATACGCAGTATTTT
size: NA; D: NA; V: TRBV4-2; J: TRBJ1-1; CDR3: CASSLFWGGNTEAFF; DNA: TGTGCCAGCAGCTTATTTTGGGGGGGGAACACTGAAGCTTTCTTT
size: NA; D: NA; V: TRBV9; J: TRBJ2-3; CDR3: CASSLRGAPLDTQYF; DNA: TGTGCCAGCAGCCTCCGGGGGGCCCCTTTAGATACGCAGTATTTT
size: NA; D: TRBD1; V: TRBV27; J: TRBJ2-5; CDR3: CASSLGDSQETQYF; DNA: TGTGCCAGCAGTTTAGGGGACAGTCAAGAGACCCAGTACTTC
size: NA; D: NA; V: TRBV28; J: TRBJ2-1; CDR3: CASSSVYNEQFF; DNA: TGTGCCAGCAGTAGCGTTTACAATGAGCAGTTCTTC
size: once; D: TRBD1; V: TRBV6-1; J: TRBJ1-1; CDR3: CASNLIGQGHTEAFF; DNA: TGTGCCAGCAACCTGATAGGACAGGGGCACACTGAAGCTTTCTTT
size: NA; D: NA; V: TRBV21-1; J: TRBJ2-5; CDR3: CASSKPPGRASGAHRETQYF; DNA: TGTGCCAGCAGCAAACCCCCAGGGCGGGCTAGCGGGGCCCATAGGGAGACCCAGTACTTC
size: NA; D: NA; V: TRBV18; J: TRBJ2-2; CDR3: CASSLTAARELFF; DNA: TGTGCCAGCTCTTTAACAGCTGCCCGGGAGCTGTTTTTT
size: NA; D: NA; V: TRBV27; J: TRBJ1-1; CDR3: CASSLFSGDTEAFF; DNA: TGTGCCAGCAGTTTATTCAGCGGAGACACTGAAGCTTTCTTT
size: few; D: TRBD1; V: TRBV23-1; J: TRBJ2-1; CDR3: CASSQLTGGEQFF; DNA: TGCGCCAGCAGTCAACTGACAGGGGGTGAGCAGTTCTTC
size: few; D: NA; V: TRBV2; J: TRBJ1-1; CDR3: CASRRENTEAFF; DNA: TGTGCCAGCAGACGGGAGAACACTGAAGCTTTCTTT
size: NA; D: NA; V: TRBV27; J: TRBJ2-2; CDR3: CASSLRGGELFF; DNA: TGTGCCAGCAGTTTACGGGGCGGGGAGCTGTTTTTT
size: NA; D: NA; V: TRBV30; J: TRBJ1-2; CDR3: CAWRGGLGYTF; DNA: TGTGCCTGGAGGGGGGGGCTGGGCTACACCTTC
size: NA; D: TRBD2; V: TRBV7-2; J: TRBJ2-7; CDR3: CASSSTSGSSYEQYF; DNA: TGTGCCAGCAGCTCTACTAGCGGGAGCTCCTACGAGCAGTACTTC
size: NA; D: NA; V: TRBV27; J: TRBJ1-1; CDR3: CASTRMTAGGTEAFF; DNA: TGTGCCAGCACCCGAATGACGGCGGGGGGAACTGAAGCTTTCTTT
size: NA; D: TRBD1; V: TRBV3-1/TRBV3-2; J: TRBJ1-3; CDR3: CASSQDPGRGGNTIYF; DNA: TGTGCCAGCAGCCAAGACCCCGGCAGGGGGGGAAACACCATATATTTT
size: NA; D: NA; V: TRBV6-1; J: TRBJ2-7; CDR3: CASSEVEDSHYEQYF; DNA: TGTGCCAGCAGTGAAGTTGAGGACAGCCACTACGAGCAGTACTTC
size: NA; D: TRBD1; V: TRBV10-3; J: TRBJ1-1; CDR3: CAIRTGDTEAFF; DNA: TGTGCCATCCGGACAGGGGACACTGAAGCTTTCTTT
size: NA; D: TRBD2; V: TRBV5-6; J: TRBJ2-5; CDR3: CASTRGGPPVTQYF; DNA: TGTGCCAGCACCCGCGGGGGGCCCCCGGTAACCCAGTACTTC
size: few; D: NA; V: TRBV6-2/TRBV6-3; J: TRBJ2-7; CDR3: CASSATDPYEQYF; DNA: TGTGCCAGCAGTGCTACCGATCCCTACGAGCAGTACTTC
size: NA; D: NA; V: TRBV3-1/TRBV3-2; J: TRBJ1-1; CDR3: CASSQIWGGSTEAFF; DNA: TGTGCCAGCAGCCAAATCTGGGGGGGTTCCACTGAAGCTTTCTTT
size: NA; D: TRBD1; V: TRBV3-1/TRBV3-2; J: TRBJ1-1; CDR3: CASSYFGQVEAFF; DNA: TGTGCCAGCAGCTACTTCGGACAGGTTGAAGCTTTCTTT
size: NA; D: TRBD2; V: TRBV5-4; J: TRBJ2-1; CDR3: CASSRTSGSWDEQFF; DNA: TGTGCCAGCAGCCGCACTAGCGGGAGTTGGGATGAGCAGTTCTTC
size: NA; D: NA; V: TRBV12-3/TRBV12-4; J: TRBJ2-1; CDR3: CASSFPGKSEQFF; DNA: TGTGCCAGCAGTTTCCCGGGGAAGAGTGAGCAGTTCTTC
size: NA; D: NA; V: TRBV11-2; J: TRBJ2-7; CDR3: CASSLQGWEQYF; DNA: TGTGCCAGCAGCTTACAGGGGTGGGAGCAGTACTTC
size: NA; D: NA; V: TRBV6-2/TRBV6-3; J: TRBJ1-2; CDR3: CASSYQMRGLANYGYTF; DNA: TGTGCCAGCAGTTACCAGATGCGGGGACTCGCTAACTATGGCTACACCTTC
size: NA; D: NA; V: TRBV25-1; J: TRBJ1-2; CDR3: CASSAHRDSNHYGYTF; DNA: TGTGCCAGCAGTGCTCACCGGGACTCAAACCACTATGGCTACACCTTC